This paragraph covers one T cell receptor (beta chain) sequence. Its antigen is unknown. These data originate in a study of response to subunit inactivated influenza vaccine. Study outcomes and limitations: Researchers suggested that each seasonal influenza vaccination recruits few new T cells.

Trimming stripped 1 base from V and 2 bases from J, with 19 bases between. The germline V gene has CDR1 DFQATT and CDR2 SNEGSKA (reference sequence). The CDR3 runs to 17 residues. TCRdb used MiXCR to reprocess the RT-PCR reads, holding one entry per CDR3 protein. The sample includes around 480,000 distinct CDR3 sequences, approximately 17% of them seen just once. J is TRBJ2-3 and V is TRBV20-1, with no clear D. The starting material was CD4+ T cells sorted from PBMCs, obtained about 24 months after vaccination. This receptor was obtained from a man aged 45 to 75 who received an inactivated influenza vaccine. CDR3 sequence: CSARASGEDPYTDTQYF. CDR3 DNA sequence: TGCAGTGCTAGAGCTAGTGGAGAAGACCCCTACACAGATACGCAGTATTTT.